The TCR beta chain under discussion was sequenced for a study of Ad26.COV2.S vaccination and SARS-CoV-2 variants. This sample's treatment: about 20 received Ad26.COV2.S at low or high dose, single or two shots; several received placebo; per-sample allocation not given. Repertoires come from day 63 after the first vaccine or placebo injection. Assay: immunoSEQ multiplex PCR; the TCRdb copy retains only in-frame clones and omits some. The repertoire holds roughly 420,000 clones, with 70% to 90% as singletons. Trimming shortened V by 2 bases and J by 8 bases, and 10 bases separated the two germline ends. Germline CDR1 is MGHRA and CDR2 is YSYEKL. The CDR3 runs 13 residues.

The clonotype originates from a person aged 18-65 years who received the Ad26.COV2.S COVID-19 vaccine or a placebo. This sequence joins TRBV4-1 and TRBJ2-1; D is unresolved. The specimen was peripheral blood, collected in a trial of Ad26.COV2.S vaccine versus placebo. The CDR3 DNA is TGCGCCAGCAGCCAAAGACGATCAGATGAGCAGTTCTTC. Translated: CASSQRRSDEQFF.